The 9 T cell receptor beta chains presented below share a single source sample, sequenced in a study of cytomegalovirus exposure and HLA in healthy donors. With 60 Vbeta and 13 Jbeta primers, the PCR was carried out. Profiling relied on immunoSEQ multiplex PCR, and the TCRdb table lists in-frame clones only, not all of them. This table holds some 200,000 clones, roughly 84% found once. The sample was PBMCs. The receptor source for this set is a girl under three years old in good health and CMV-seronegative.

CDR3 residues: CASRTDNEQFF. Here the CDR3 DNA reads TGCGCCAGCAGAACAGACAATGAGCAGTTCTTC. V gene TRBV5-1 combines with J gene TRBJ2-1; D is ambiguous. The CDR3 loop spans 11 amino acids. Germline V gene data show CDR1 as SGHRS and CDR2 as YFSETQ. Trimming removed 5 bases at V and 5 bases at J, with 5 bases between.

The chain has TRBV7-9 and TRBJ2-7, with 10 bases lining up with TRBD1. This CDR3 comprises 14 residues. Germline trimming cut 5 bases from V and 2 bases from J; bases unmatched to any gene: 3. CDR1 is SEHNR, CDR2 FQNEAQ, per germline (reference sequence). The CDR3 DNA reads TGTGCCAGCAGCAGGACAGGGGGTCCCTACGAGCAGTACTTC. Translated: CASSRTGGPYEQYF. The full variable domain, its missing parts supplied by reference TRBV7-9 and TRBJ2-7, is DTGVSQNPRHKITKRGQNVTFRCDPISEHNRLYWYRQTLGQGPEFLTYFQNEAQLEKSRLLSDRFSAERPKGSFSTLEIQRTEQGDSAMYLCASSRTGGPYEQYFGPGTRLTVT.

This clone was detected only once. The chain carries TRBV5-1 and TRBJ2-7, with 8 bases identical to TRBD2. The CDR3 has 16 amino acids. The ends lost 0 bases at V and 3 bases at J; junction bases unmatched: 8. Per germline, CDR1 SGHRS and CDR2 YFSETQ. CDR3 DNA: TGCGCCAGCAGCTTGGCCGGACTAGCAGAAGGCTACGAGCAGTACTTC. Translation gives CASSLAGLAEGYEQYF.

The chain combines TRBV4-3 with TRBJ2-1, with 10 bases identical to TRBD2. V was clipped by 1 base and J by 7 bases; unmatched bases: 7. Germline-derived CDR1 and CDR2 are LGHNA and YSLEER. This CDR3 spans 16 amino acids. The CDR3 bases are TGCGCCAGCAGCCAAGGTGCTAGCGGGAGTGGTAATGAGCAGTTCTTC. It specifies CASSQGASGSGNEQFF.

The rearrangement uses TRBV14 and TRBJ1-2; TRBD1 matches 7 bases. The CDR3 has 14 amino acids. After removal of 4 bases from V and 8 bases from J, the junction contained 10 bases not matched to a gene. Per the germline V gene, CDR1 is SGHDN and CDR2 is FVKESK. CDR3 nucleotides: TGTGCCAGCAGCCGAACTGACAGGGCCAGCGGCTACACCTTC. Protein: CASSRTDRASGYTF.

The chain employs TRBV10-3 and TRBJ2-1; 10 bases are shared with TRBD2. V shed 3 bases and J 7 bases; nucleotides not matched to a gene: 9. Germline CDR1 is ENHRY and CDR2 is SYGVKD. The CDR3 spans 16 residues. The CDR3, as DNA: TGTGCCATCAGTGATCGTCCTAGCGGGAGCGGAAATGAGCAGTTCTTC. Translating it yields CAISDRPSGSGNEQFF.

The V and J genes are TRBV7-3 and TRBJ1-2; D possibly corresponds to TRBD1 (6 bases). Trimming removed 9 bases from V and 7 bases from J, with 12 bases in between. CDR3 length equals 11 residues. CDR1 is SGHTA and CDR2 is FQGTGA in the germline V gene. The CDR3 loop reads CARRGKVGYTF. The DNA for the CDR3 is TGTGCCAGGAGGGGGAAGGTTGGCTACACCTTC.

The rearrangement links TRBV10-3 to TRBJ2-5; D is ambiguous. The CDR3 consists of 12 residues. V was clipped by 0 bases and J by 5 bases, with 4 bases between them. From germline, CDR1 is ENHRY and CDR2 SYGVKD. This CDR3 reads CAISESLETQYF. Here the CDR3 DNA reads TGTGCCATCAGTGAGTCTCTGGAGACCCAGTACTTC.

V is TRBV7-3 and J is TRBJ2-1; TRBD2 matches at 10 bases. CDR3 length: 15 residues. The germline CDR1 and CDR2 sequences are SGHTA and FQGTGA. Trimming at V came to 1 base and at J to 6 bases, leaving 3 bases not matched to a gene. DNA for the CDR3: TGTGCCAGCAGCTTAAGTAGCGGGAGGTTCAATGAGCAGTTCTTC. Protein product: CASSLSSGRFNEQFF. The full variable domain, in which reference TRBV7-3 and TRBJ2-1 provide the parts outside the CDR3, is GAGVSQTPSNKVTEKGKYVELRCDPISGHTALYWYRQSLGQGPEFLIYFQGTGAADDSGLPNDRFFAVRPEGSVSTLKIQRTERGDSAVYLCASSLSSGRFNEQFFGPGTRLTVL.